This note documents a single T cell receptor (beta chain) sequence. Its specificity is not known. The source of the sample is a study of cytomegalovirus exposure and HLA in healthy donors. Overall study findings and caveats: In a later analysis, TCR beta V- and J-gene trimming showed a link to a missense DCLRE1C variant.

PCR used 60 Vbeta primers and 13 Jbeta primers. TCRdb's copy holds only in-frame clones and misses some; the assay was immunoSEQ multiplex PCR. The table records over 150,000 clones, about 80% of them present only once. Unmatched junction bases numbered 12, after V lost 6 bases and J lost 12 bases. Looked up from germline, CDR1 is LNHDA and CDR2 is SQIVND (reference sequence). The CDR3 loop spans 14 amino acids. This TCR was recovered from a man aged 30-40 years in good health and CMV-seropositive. Input material: PBMCs. The chain employs TRBV19 and TRBJ2-7; 12 bases are a match to TRBD1. The chain's CDR3 is CASSISGQGATRYF. The CDR3 nucleotides are TGTGCCAGTAGCATATCGGGACAGGGGGCGACTCGGTACTTC.